One sample yielded the 2 T cell receptor beta chains listed below, sequenced in a study of CXCR3-negative and CXCR3-positive naive CD8 T cells. All TRB cDNA libraries came from 5' RACE performed with UMI labels. TCRdb re-called the 5' RACE reads and shows each CDR3 protein once, DNA omitted. In all, the sample yields about 120,000 distinct CDR3 sequences. Their recognized antigens are unknown. Overall study results and limits: Hydrophobicity was higher for TRB CDR3s found in CXCR3-positive naive cells than in CXCR3-negative naive cells.

Input material: naive CXCR3+ CD8+ T cells from blood. As to subset: CD45RO-CCR7+CD27+CD95- naive CD8+ T cells expressing CXCR3 (TNR3+). The receptor set was obtained from a human donor in good health. Some clones in this sample may be carry-over from other donors' samples.

V gene TRBV4-3 combines with J gene TRBJ2-6. This CDR3 region has 17 residues. CDR1 and CDR2 from the germline V gene are LGHNA and YSLEER. The CDR3 sequence: CASSLGRGLGLTNVLTF.

The chain recombines TRBV20-1 with TRBJ1-4. This CDR3 is built from 12 residues. The V gene's germline CDR1 is DFQATT and CDR2 SNEGSKA (reference sequence). The CDR3 is CSARGTNEKLFF.